These 29 T cell receptor beta chains came from one sample sequenced in a study of tumor-infiltrating lymphocytes in primary liver carcinoma. A constant-region primer served to make TCR beta cDNA from about 500 ng total RNA. Three nested multiplex PCR rounds, a slightly modified ARM-PCR, produced the libraries for TCR beta. Primers for the first two PCR rounds were TRBV1-TRBV30 forward primers and a C-beta reverse primer (about 10 cycles per round). TCRdb analysed the multiplex PCR reads with MiXCR anew, one entry per CDR3 protein. The sample has 65,000 to 90,000 distinct CDR3 sequences, around 70% seen once; the top ten hold 19%. It was from around 18-30 mg of unsorted bulk tissue that RNA and DNA were co-extracted. Sequencing was carried out using liver tumor tissue from sampling region 1. Subset indicated: tumor region T1, superior pole. The receptors originated from a man aged 40-49 years with primary liver carcinoma and hepatitis B virus infection.

This chain joins TRBV5-4 and TRBJ2-5; 12 bases match TRBD2. In germline, CDR1 is SGHNT, CDR2 YYREEE (reference sequence). With 7 bases clipped from V and 6 bases from J, the junction kept 13 bases outside the gene matches. The CDR3 runs 16 residues. CDR3 sequence reads: CASCSTTSGSGKTQYF. The CDR3 nucleotides read TGTGCCAGCTGCTCTACGACTAGCGGGAGTGGAAAGACCCAGTACTTC.

In the case of this clonotype: This likely comes from a read error, as the CDR3 has no conserved phenylalanine or tryptophan at its end. V and J are TRBV6-2 or TRBV6-3 and TRBJ1-2, with unresolved D. CDR1 and CDR2 (germline): MNHEY, SVGEGT. This CDR3 spans 13 amino acids. The CDR3 DNA reads TGTGCCAACAGTTACGACGGTAACTATGGCTACACCCTC. Translating it yields CANSYDGNYGYTL.

On this clonotype: A junction boundary mismatches the germline segment, possibly from a read error. The J gene is TRBJ1-4, the V gene TRBV4-2; 7 bases fit TRBD1. CDR1 and CDR2 from the germline V gene are LGHNA and YNFKEQ. The CDR3 extends over 16 amino acids. The CDR3 bases are TGTGCCAGCAGCCAGGATTTACAGGGGATGGGTGAAAAACTGTTATTT. Translated: CASSQDLQGMGEKLLF.

Turning to this clonotype: This sequence may be a read error, since a much larger clone differs from it by one base. The DNA is left out, because the CDR3 cannot be placed on it with certainty; the CDR3 is given as TCRdb lists it. The CDR3: CSAVAGGSYEQHF. The rearrangement joins TRBV20-1 to TRBJ2-7; the table's D call TRBD2 went unverified against the DNA. The CDR3 length equals 13 residues, ends included. Germline V CDR1 and CDR2: DFQATT, SNEGSKA (reference sequence).

For this clonotype: This could be a read error, since a much larger clone is one nucleotide away. The chain employs TRBV5-1 and TRBJ2-2; the D is unclear. This CDR3 comprises 16 residues. CDR1 is SGHRS and CDR2 is YFSETQ in the germline V gene. As DNA, the CDR3 is TGCGCCAGCAACTTGTGGTGGTCGGTGGACACCGGGGAGCTGTTTTTT. It encodes CASNLWWSVDTGELFF.

This clonotype has a handful of counts. This could be a read error, since a much larger clone is one nucleotide away. The chain couples TRBV7-8 to TRBJ1-5, with TRBD1 identical over 9 bases. Germline V gene sequence: CDR1 SGHVS, CDR2 FQNEAQ. The CDR3 consists of 15 residues. This CDR3 is CTSRVGTGNNQPQHF. The CDR3 DNA follows: TGTACCAGCCGAGTGGGGACAGGGAACAATCAGCCCCAGCATTTT.

Regarding this clonotype: One junction end does not reproduce the germline sequence, and a read error may be involved. This chain links TRBV6-1 with TRBJ1-6; D possibly corresponds to TRBD1 (5 bases). CDR3 length: 15 residues. Germline CDR1 reads MNHNS; CDR2 reads SASEGT. The CDR3 nucleotides read TGTGCCAGCAGTGAAGGCGGGGGTGGCAATTCACCCCTTCGCTTT. Protein: CASSEGGGGNSPLRF.

Regarding this clonotype: Because the CDR3 is missing its conserved closing phenylalanine or tryptophan, this is likely a read error. It is unclear where the CDR3 begins or ends on the DNA, so no DNA is shown, and the CDR3 is as TCRdb lists it. The rearrangement uses TRBV7-2 and TRBJ2-7. The CDR3 spans 14 residues, counting both ends. From germline, CDR1 is SGHTA and CDR2 FQGNSA. The CDR3 loop is CASSLSGRPYEQNS.

This clonotype was seen ten or more times. The chain couples TRBV28 to TRBJ2-5; D remains ambiguous. Trimming left V 4 bases short and J 1 base short, with 13 bases between. Germline values: CDR1 MDHEN, CDR2 SYDVKM. The CDR3 spans 15 residues. The CDR3 sequence is CASSSSAPVQETQYF. The CDR3 coding sequence is TGTGCCAGCAGTTCTTCTGCACCCGTCCAAGAGACCCAGTACTTC.

About this clonotype itself: Germline and junction disagree at one end, which may indicate a read error. This chain joins TRBV4-2 and TRBJ2-7; TRBD2 might be the D (5 bases). This CDR3 is built from 17 residues. Germline V gene data show CDR1 as LGHNA and CDR2 as YNFKEQ. The CDR3 DNA is TGTGCCAGCAGCCTAATGACTACGGGCCGATTCTCCTACGAGCAATACTTC. The encoded protein is CASSLMTTGRFSYEQYF.

This clonotype was counted many times. The rearrangement uses TRBV4-1 and TRBJ2-1; 9 bases agree with TRBD2. V shed 0 bases, J shed 8 bases, and the junction held 11 bases outside the gene matches. Germline CDR1 is MGHRA and CDR2 is YSYEKL. This CDR3 comprises 17 residues. CDR3 sequence reads: CASSQDPASGVPDEQFF. CDR3 DNA: TGCGCCAGCAGCCAAGATCCCGCTAGCGGGGTACCGGATGAGCAGTTCTTC.

As for this clonotype: Compared with germline, one end of the junction differs, possibly owing to a read error. The chain is built from TRBV4-2 and TRBJ2-7; D unresolved. From germline, CDR1 is LGHNA and CDR2 YNFKEQ. The CDR3 runs 15 residues. CDR3 in DNA: TGTGCCAGCAGACAAGATCTCGGAAGTACCTACGAGCAGTACTTC. It yields the protein CASRQDLGSTYEQYF.

This clonotype was counted a single time. The chain combines TRBV6-5 with TRBJ1-1, with 7 bases fitting TRBD1. The length of the CDR3 is 15 residues. With 4 bases clipped from V and 3 bases from J, the junction kept 8 bases outside the gene matches. Germline values: CDR1 MNHEY, CDR2 SVGAGI. CDR3 coding DNA: TGTGCCAGCAGTTCATACAGGGGTCTGTACACTGAAGCTTTCTTT. Translating gives CASSSYRGLYTEAFF.

Note on this clonotype: A much larger clone lies one base from this, so it may be a read error. This sequence joins TRBV28 and TRBJ2-3; TRBD2 might be the D (6 bases). The CDR3 contains 14 residues. From germline, CDR1 is MDHEN and CDR2 SYDVKM. CDR3 nucleotides: TGTGCCAGCAGTTTTCAGCGGCGCGGGGATACGAAGTATTTT. Translated: CASSFQRRGDTKYF.

V and J are TRBV7-2 and TRBJ2-3; D possibly corresponds to TRBD1 (5 bases). Germline loops: CDR1 SGHTA, CDR2 FQGNSA. This CDR3 region has 16 residues. The V gene lost 2 bases and the J gene lost 1 base, with 13 bases spanning the gap. CDR3 residues: CASSLRRGLGTDTQYF. The CDR3 region has the DNA TGTGCCAGCAGCTTAAGAAGGGGATTAGGCACAGATACGCAGTATTTT.

Concerning this clonotype: A much larger clone sits a single nucleotide away, making a read error possible. The rearrangement uses TRBV6-4 and TRBJ1-2, with D perhaps TRBD1 (6 bases). The CDR3 runs to 13 residues. The germline gives CDR1 MRHNA, CDR2 SNTAGT. In DNA form, the CDR3 reads TGTGCCGGCAGTACTACAGGGACCCATGGCTACACCTTC. Its protein product is CAGSTTGTHGYTF.

The chain employs TRBV6-5 and TRBJ2-3; TRBD2 agrees at 7 bases. This CDR3 spans 15 amino acids. CDR1 MNHEY and CDR2 SVGAGI come from the germline V gene. V lost 5 bases and J lost 6; bases outside the gene matches: 11. The CDR3 DNA follows: TGTGCCAGCAGTGCCCTAGCGGAAGGGAGGGATACGCAGTATTTT. Translation gives CASSALAEGRDTQYF.

This clonotype qualifies as large (0.1 to 1%). The CDR3 spells CASSLGRANEQFF. The DNA for the CDR3 is TGTGCCAGCAGCTTAGGCCGGGCAAATGAGCAGTTCTTC. The chain joins TRBV11-1 to TRBJ2-1, with unresolved D. In germline, CDR1 is SGHAT, CDR2 FQDESV (reference sequence). The CDR3 has 13 residues. Trimming took 1 base from V and 7 from J, leaving 8 bases between them.

About this clonotype: This clone may be a read error of a much larger clone one base away. In DNA, the CDR3 is TGTGCCAGCAGTAAACGAAGGGGGAAAGTGGAAAAACTGTTTTTT. This sequence encodes CASSKRRGKVEKLFF. The chain combines TRBV6-5 with TRBJ1-4, with TRBD1 as a possible D gene (6 bases). Germline lookup yields CDR1 MNHEY and CDR2 SVGAGI. Trimming took off 5 bases at V and 8 bases at J, with 18 bases between the two ends. The CDR3 consists of 15 residues.

This clonotype came up once. Compared with germline, one end of the junction differs, possibly owing to a read error. V usage is TRBV11-2 and J usage is TRBJ2-2, with 7 positions matching TRBD1. From germline, CDR1 is SGHAT and CDR2 FQNNGV. The CDR3 sequence is 16 residues long. CDR3 coding DNA: TGCGCCAACAGCATAAACAGGGGTTTCATCGCCGGGGAGCTGTTTTTT. Its protein is CANSINRGFIAGELFF.

A note on this clonotype: This clone may be a read error of a much larger clone one base away. The chain is built from TRBV7-9 and TRBJ1-2; TRBD1 matches at 10 bases. Germline V gene sequence: CDR1 SEHNR, CDR2 FQNEAQ (reference sequence). The CDR3 extends over 13 amino acids. CDR3 nucleotides: TGTACCAGCGGCTGGACAGGGGGCTATGGCTACACCTTC. It codes for CTSGWTGGYGYTF.

In its sample, this clonotype was seen once. The CDR3 here is CASGDEGSYEQYF. The CDR3 nucleotides read TGTGCCAGCGGGGACGAGGGCTCCTACGAGCAGTACTTC. This chain connects TRBV12-1 to TRBJ2-7; the listed D gene, TRBD1, was not tested against the DNA. TRBV12-1 is deemed a pseudogene. CDR3 length: 13 residues.

This clonotype has at least ten counts. V gene TRBV10-3 combines with J gene TRBJ2-1, with D uncertain. Looked up from germline, CDR1 is ENHRY and CDR2 is SYGVKD. This CDR3 region has 13 residues. Trimming left V 6 bases short and J 9 bases short, with 15 bases between. As DNA, the CDR3 is TGTGCCATCAGGAGCCTTACAATTGGTGAGCAGTTCTTC. Encoded protein: CAIRSLTIGEQFF.

The chain uses TRBV28 and TRBJ1-4; D uncertain. The ends were cut back, 8 bases at V and 0 bases at J, with 16 bases in the middle. The CDR3 totals 16 residues. The germline V gene has CDR1 MDHEN and CDR2 SYDVKM. The CDR3 sequence: CASCPSALATNEKLFF. DNA of the CDR3: TGTGCCAGCTGTCCCTCAGCACTCGCAACTAATGAAAAACTGTTTTTT.

The table lists this clonotype with many counts. The chain employs TRBV5-4 and TRBJ2-3, with unresolved D. The germline CDR1 and CDR2 sequences are SGHNT and YYREEE (reference sequence). V lost 4 bases and J lost 5, with 8 bases in between. The CDR3 totals 12 residues. The CDR3 is CASSPPGDTQYF. For the CDR3, the DNA is TGTGCCAGCAGCCCCCCGGGAGATACGCAGTATTTT. The variable domain in full, completed from reference TRBV5-4 and TRBJ2-3, reads ETGVTQSPTHLIKTRGQQVTLRCSSQSGHNTVSWYQQALGQGPQFIFQYYREEENGRGNFPPRFSGLQFPNYSSELNVNALELDDSALYLCASSPPGDTQYFGPGTRLTVL.

The CDR3 coding sequence is TGTGCTAGCGGCTTAGATCCAGGGAGGACTGAAGCTTTCTTT. Its translation is CASGLDPGRTEAFF. This sequence joins TRBV11-2 and TRBJ1-1, with D perhaps TRBD1 (5 bases). Looked up from germline, CDR1 is SGHAT and CDR2 is FQNNGV. The CDR3 runs to 14 residues.

This clonotype was recorded only once. A read error may account for a junction end that differs from germline. The rearrangement links TRBV5-4 to TRBJ2-1; 9 bases align to TRBD2. Germline V CDR1 and CDR2: SGHNT, YYREEE (reference sequence). This CDR3 region has 16 residues. The CDR3 DNA follows: TGCGCCAGCACCTTGGATAGCGGGAGTTTATACAATGAACAGTTCTTC. Amino acid sequence: CASTLDSGSLYNEQFF.

As for this clonotype: The conserved phenylalanine or tryptophan is not found at the CDR3 terminus, so this likely reflects a read error. This chain connects TRBV29-1 to TRBJ1-1; D gene ambiguous. Trimming left V 7 bases short and J 1 base short, with 13 bases between. This CDR3 is built from 13 residues. CDR1 and CDR2 from the germline V gene are SQVTM and ANQGSEA. The CDR3 DNA follows: TGCAGCGCCGACGCAGCCACGAACACTGAAGCTTTCTAT. This gives the protein CSADAATNTEAFY.

The sample holds many counts of this clonotype. One end of the junction is discordant with germline, which a read error may explain. The chain recombines TRBV6-5 with TRBJ2-7; D uncertain. Germline CDR1 MNHEY, CDR2 SVGAGI. The CDR3 extends over 14 amino acids. CDR3 loop: CTSSYGLGDYEQYF. The CDR3 coding sequence is TGTACCAGCAGTTACGGCCTGGGCGACTACGAGCAGTACTTC.